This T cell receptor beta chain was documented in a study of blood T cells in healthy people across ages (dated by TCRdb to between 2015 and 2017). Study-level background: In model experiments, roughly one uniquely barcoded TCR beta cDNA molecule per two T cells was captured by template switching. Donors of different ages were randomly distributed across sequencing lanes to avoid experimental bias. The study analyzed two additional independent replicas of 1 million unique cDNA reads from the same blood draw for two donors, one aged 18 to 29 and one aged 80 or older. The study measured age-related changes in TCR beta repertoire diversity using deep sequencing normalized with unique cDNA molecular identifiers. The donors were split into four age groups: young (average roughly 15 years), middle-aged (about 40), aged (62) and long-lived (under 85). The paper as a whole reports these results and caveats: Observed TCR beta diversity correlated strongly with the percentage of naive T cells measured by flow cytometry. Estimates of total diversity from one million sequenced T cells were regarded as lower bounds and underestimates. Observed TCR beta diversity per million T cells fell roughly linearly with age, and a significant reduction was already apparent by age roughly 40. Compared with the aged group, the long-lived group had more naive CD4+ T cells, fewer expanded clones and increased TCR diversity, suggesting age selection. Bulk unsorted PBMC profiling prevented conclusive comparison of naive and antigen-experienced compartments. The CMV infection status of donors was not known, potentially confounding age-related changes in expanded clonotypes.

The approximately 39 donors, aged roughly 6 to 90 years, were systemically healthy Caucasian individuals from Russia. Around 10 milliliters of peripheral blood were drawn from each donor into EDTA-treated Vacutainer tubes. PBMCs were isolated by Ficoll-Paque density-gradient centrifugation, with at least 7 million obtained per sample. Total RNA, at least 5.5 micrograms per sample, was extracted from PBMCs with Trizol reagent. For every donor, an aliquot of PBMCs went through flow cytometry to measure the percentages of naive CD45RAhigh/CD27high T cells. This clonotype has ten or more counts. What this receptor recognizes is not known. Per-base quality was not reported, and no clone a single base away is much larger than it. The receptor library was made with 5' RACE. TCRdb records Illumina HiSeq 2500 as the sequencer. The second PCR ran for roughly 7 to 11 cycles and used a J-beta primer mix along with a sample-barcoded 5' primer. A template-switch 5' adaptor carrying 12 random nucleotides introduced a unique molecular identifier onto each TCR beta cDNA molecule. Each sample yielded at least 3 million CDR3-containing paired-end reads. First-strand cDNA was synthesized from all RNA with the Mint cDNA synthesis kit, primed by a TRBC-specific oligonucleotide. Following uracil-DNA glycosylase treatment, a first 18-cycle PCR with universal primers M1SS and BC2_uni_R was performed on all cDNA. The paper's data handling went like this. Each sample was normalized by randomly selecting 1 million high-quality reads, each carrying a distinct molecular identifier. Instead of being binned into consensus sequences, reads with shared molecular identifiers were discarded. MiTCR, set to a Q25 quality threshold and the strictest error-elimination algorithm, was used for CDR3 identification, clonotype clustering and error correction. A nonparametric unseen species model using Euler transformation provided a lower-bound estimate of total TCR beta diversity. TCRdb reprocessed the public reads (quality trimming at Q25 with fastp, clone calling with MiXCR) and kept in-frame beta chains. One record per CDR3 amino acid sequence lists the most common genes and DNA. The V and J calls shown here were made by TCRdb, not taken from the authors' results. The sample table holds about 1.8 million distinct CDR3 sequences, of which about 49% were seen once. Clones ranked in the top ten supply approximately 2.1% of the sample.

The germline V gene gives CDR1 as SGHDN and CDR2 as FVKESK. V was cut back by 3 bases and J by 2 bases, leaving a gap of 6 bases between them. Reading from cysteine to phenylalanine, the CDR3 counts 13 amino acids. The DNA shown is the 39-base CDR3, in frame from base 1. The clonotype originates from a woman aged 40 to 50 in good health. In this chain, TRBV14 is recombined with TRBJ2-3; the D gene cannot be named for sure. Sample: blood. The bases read TGTGCCAGCAGCCAGTACCCCACAGATACGCAGTATTTT. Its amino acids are CASSQYPTDTQYF.